This TCR beta chain was observed in a study of cytomegalovirus exposure and HLA in healthy donors. General study results and limits: In an earlier analysis, most TCR beta V segments were productive about 87% or about 30% of the time. According to reports, the classifier identified cytomegalovirus status with high specificity and sensitivity. Rare sequences made up most TCRs, while some public TCRs were found in many donors.

The PCR made use of 60 Vbeta and 13 Jbeta primers. The table came from immunoSEQ multiplex PCR; TCRdb's copy has only in-frame clones and leaves some out. The sample holds 170,000 or so clones, around 81% seen once. As regards this clone: Antigen unknown.

Donors showed nominal health when sampled, although they likely had unrecorded immune exposures. The germline V gene encodes CDR1 LNHNV and CDR2 YYDKDF (reference sequence). V was clipped by 1 base and J by 1 base, with 10 bases between them. The CDR3 is 15 residues long. Material for sequencing was PBMCs. This receptor was identified in a woman aged 25 to 39 in good health and CMV-seronegative. The genes are TRBV15 and TRBJ2-5, with D possibly matching TRBD1 (6 bases). In nucleotides, the CDR3 is TGTGCCACCAGCAGAGGGGCAGGGGTCCAAGAGACCCAGTACTTC. It specifies CATSRGAGVQETQYF.